These 10 T cell receptor beta chains originate from one sample sequenced in a study of metastatic and nonmetastatic thyroid tumors. Until they underwent thyroid surgery, no patient had received any treatment. TCRdb used MiXCR to call clones anew from the PCR reads. The sample holds 30,000 or so clones, 25% to 30% seen once. Sequencing was carried out using blood. The receptors come from a female donor with papillary thyroid cancer or a benign thyroid nodule (not recorded which). Some clones in this sample may be carry-over from other donors' samples.

V usage is TRBV5-4 and J usage is TRBJ2-2, with D uncertain. The CDR3 covers 16 residues. Germline V CDR1 and CDR2: SGHNT, YYREEE (reference sequence). With 2 bases removed from V and 15 bases from J, the gap between germline ends came to 26 bases. CDR3 DNA sequence: TGTGCCAGCAGCTTTCTGACTGCATCCAACACCGGGTATTTGTTTTTT. Protein product: CASSFLTASNTGYLFF.

This clone was recorded at least ten times. A read error is possible here, since a much larger clone lies one base away. This chain connects TRBV6-6 to TRBJ2-3, with a possible D match to TRBD1 (5 bases). This CDR3 spans 14 amino acids. Germline CDR1 is MNHNY and CDR2 is SVGAGI (reference sequence). The DNA of the CDR3 is TGTGCCAGCAGTTACTCGAATCCCACAGGTACGCAGTATTTT. Translation: CASSYSNPTGTQYF.

Remarks on this clone: The junction does not match germline at one end; this may be a read error. This sequence joins TRBV5-1 and TRBJ2-1; TRBD2 agrees at 8 bases. The CDR3 is 16 amino acids. Germline-derived CDR1 and CDR2 are SGHRS and YFSETQ. The CDR3 here is CASNLAVTSVRSEQFF. The CDR3 DNA reads TGCGCCAGCAACTTGGCCGTGACTAGCGTGAGGTCTGAGCAGTTCTTC.

This clone is labeled as medium-sized (0.01 to 0.1%). The chain has TRBV20-1 and TRBJ2-1; TRBD2 matches at 9 bases. Germline assignment: CDR1 DFQATT and CDR2 SNEGSKA (reference sequence). The J segment lost 10 bases and the V segment lost 7 bases, leaving 8 bases of the junction unmatched. CDR3 size: 12 residues. DNA of the CDR3: TGCAGTGGTACAGCGGGAGGTTACGAGCAGTTCTTC. This translates into CSGTAGGYEQFF.

This rearrangement joins TRBV9 to TRBJ2-7, with D perhaps being TRBD1 or TRBD2 (6 bases each). CDR1 SGDLS and CDR2 YYNGEE come from the germline V gene. The CDR3 runs to 14 residues. Trimming removed 4 bases at V and 2 bases at J, with 13 bases between. CDR3 DNA sequence: TGTGCCAGCAGCAGCCGGGGGCCCCCCTACGAGCAGTACTTC. Amino acid sequence: CASSSRGPPYEQYF.

By share, this clone ranks as medium-sized. Written as DNA, the CDR3 is TGTGCCAGCAGTTTAATAGGACCTCCCGGGGTACAGCCCCAGCATTTT. Protein sequence: CASSLIGPPGVQPQHF. V usage is TRBV27 and J usage is TRBJ1-5; D gene uncertain. V dropped 2 bases and J dropped 7 bases, with 18 bases sitting between them. Germline loops: CDR1 MNHEY, CDR2 SMNVEV (reference sequence). The CDR3 runs 16 residues.

This chain uses TRBV28 with TRBJ2-7; D not certain. CDR3 length: 13 amino acids. In germline, CDR1 is MDHEN, CDR2 SYDVKM. Trimming took 1 base from V and 8 from J, leaving 12 bases between them. In DNA, the CDR3 is TGTGCCAGCAGTTTATCACTGCCTGGGCAGCAGTACTTC. This gives the protein CASSLSLPGQQYF.

There are a few counts of this clone. The rearrangement joins TRBV2 to TRBJ1-3; 7 nucleotides agree with TRBD1. Per germline, CDR1 SNHLY and CDR2 FYNNEI. The V segment lost 4 bases and the J segment 0 bases; nucleotides outside the gene matches: 3. The CDR3 sequence is 15 residues long. The CDR3 loop reads CASSGGQLSGNTIYF. DNA of the CDR3: TGTGCCAGCAGTGGGGGACAGCTCTCTGGAAACACCATATATTTT.

Notes on this clone: At one end, the junction sequence differs from germline, possibly due to a read error. The genes are TRBV28 and TRBJ1-2; D might be TRBD1 (6 bases). Looked up from germline, CDR1 is MDHEN and CDR2 is SYDVKM. CDR3 size: 11 residues. The CDR3, as DNA: TGTGCCAGCGGACAGCTTTATGGCTACTCCTTC. This gives the protein CASGQLYGYSF.

This clone was seen more than once but under ten times. This chain connects TRBV12-3 or TRBV12-4 to TRBJ2-1, with a weak D call TRBD2 (7 bases). The CDR3 consists of 15 residues. The CDR3 nucleotides read TGTGTCACCACCTTTAGGGGGAGGGAATACAATGAGCAGTTCTTC. This encodes CVTTFRGREYNEQFF.